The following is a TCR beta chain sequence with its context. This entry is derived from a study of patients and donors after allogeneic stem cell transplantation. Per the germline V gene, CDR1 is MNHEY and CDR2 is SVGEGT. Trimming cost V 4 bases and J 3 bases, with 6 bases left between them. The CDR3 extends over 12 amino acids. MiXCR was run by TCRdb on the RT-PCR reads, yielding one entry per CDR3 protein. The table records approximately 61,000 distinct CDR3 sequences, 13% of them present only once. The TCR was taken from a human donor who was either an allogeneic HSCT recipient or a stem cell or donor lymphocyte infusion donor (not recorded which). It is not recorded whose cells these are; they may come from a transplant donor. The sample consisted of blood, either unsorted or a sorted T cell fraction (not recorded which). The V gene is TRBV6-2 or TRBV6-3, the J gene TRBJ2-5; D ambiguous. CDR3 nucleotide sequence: TGTGCCAGCAGTTTGATAGAAGAGACCCAGTACTTC. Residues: CASSLIEETQYF.